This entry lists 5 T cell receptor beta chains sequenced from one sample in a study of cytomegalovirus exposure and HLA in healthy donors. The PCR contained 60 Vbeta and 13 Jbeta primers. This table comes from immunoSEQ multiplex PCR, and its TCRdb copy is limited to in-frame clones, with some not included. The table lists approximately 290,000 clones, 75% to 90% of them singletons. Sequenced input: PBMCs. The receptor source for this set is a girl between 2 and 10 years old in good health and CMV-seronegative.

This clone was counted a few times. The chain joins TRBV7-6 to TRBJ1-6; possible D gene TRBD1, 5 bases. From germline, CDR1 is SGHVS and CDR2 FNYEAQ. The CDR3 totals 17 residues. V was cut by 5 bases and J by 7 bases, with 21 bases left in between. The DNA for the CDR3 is TGTGCCAGCAGCCCTGGGGGTTTACGGGAGTTGAATTCACCCCTCCACTTT. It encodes CASSPGGLRELNSPLHF.

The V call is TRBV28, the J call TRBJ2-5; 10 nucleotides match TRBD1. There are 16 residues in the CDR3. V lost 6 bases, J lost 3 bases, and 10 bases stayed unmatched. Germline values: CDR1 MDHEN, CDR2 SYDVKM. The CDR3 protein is CASSLVTGGSEETQYF. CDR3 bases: TGTGCCAGCAGCCTCGTGACAGGGGGCTCGGAAGAGACCCAGTACTTC.

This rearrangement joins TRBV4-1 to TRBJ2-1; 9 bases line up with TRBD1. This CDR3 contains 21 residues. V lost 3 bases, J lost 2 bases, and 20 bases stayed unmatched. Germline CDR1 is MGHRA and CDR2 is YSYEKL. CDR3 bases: TGCGCCAGCAGCCAGCGCGGGGAGGACAGGGGTTTCCCCCGAGCCTACAATGAGCAGTTCTTC. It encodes CASSQRGEDRGFPRAYNEQFF.

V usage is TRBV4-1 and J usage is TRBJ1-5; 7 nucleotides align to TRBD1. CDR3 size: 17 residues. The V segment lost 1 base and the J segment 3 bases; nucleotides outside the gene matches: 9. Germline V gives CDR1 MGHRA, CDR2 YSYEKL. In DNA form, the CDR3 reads TGCGCCAGCAGCCAAGTGGCGACAGGGTCATTCAATCAGCCCCAGCATTTT. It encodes CASSQVATGSFNQPQHF.

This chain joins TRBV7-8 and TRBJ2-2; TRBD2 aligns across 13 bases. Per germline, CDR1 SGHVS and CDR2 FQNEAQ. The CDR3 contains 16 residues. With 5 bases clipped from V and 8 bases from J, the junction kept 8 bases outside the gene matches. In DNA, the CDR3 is TGTGCCAGCAGCAAGGGACTAGCGGGGAGTACGGGGGAGCTGTTTTTT. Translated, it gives CASSKGLAGSTGELFF.